Below are 10 T cell receptor beta chains sequenced from a single sample in a study of T cell responses to AZD1222 COVID-19 vaccine. Assay: immunoSEQ multiplex PCR; the TCRdb copy retains only in-frame clones and omits some. The profile shows 100,000 or so clones, about 87% of them singletons. This material consisted of peripheral blood, taken on day 0 of AZD1222 vaccination. The receptors come from an adult in good health.

This clone occurred a few times. V and J are TRBV11-2 and TRBJ1-1, with 7 bases fitting TRBD1. CDR1 and CDR2 (germline): SGHAT, FQNNGV. V shed 4 bases and J 5 bases; nucleotides not matched to a gene: 1. The CDR3 has 12 residues. This CDR3 is CASSSGGTEAFF. The CDR3 region has the DNA TGTGCCAGCAGCTCAGGGGGTACTGAAGCTTTCTTT.

The chain links TRBV10-3 to TRBJ2-7; 7 bases are a match to TRBD2. CDR1 and CDR2 (germline): ENHRY, SYGVKD. The CDR3 is 14 residues long. V lost 3 bases and J lost 6; bases outside the gene matches: 8. In DNA, the CDR3 is TGTGCCATCAGTGATTGGGGGGGAACTGGCGAGCAGTACTTC. It specifies CAISDWGGTGEQYF.

The chain combines TRBV24-1 with TRBJ2-1; TRBD1 aligns across 9 bases. Per germline, CDR1 KGHDR and CDR2 SFDVKD. The CDR3 contains 17 residues. V lost 5 bases and J lost 7; bases outside the gene matches: 14. The CDR3 spells CATSALPGDRVFNEQFF. CDR3 nucleotide sequence: TGTGCCACCAGTGCCTTGCCGGGGGACAGGGTATTTAATGAGCAGTTCTTC.

The chain has TRBV18 and TRBJ1-5; TRBD1 matches 7 bases. The V and J ends lost 8 bases and 3 bases, in that order; junction bases with no gene match: 10. The CDR3 runs 15 residues. Germline CDR1 reads KGHSH; CDR2 reads LQKENI. CDR3 nucleotide sequence: TGTGCCAGCGCGCCCGGGACAGCGTCCAATCAGCCCCAGCATTTT. It specifies CASAPGTASNQPQHF.

In this sample, this clone turned up once. J is TRBJ2-1 and V is TRBV3-1 (or the pseudogene TRBV3-2); TRBD2 aligns across 7 bases. Germline CDR1 reads LGHDT; CDR2 reads YNNKEL (reference sequence). Trimming cost V 1 base and J 8 bases; bases outside gene matches: 8. The CDR3 is 15 residues long. In DNA, the CDR3 is TGTGCCAGCAGCCAAGGGACTAGGCACGACCATGAGCAGTTCTTC. Amino acid sequence: CASSQGTRHDHEQFF.

This clone was found once. The chain links TRBV19 to TRBJ1-1; 8 nucleotides align to TRBD1. Germline V CDR1 and CDR2: LNHDA, SQIVND (reference sequence). This CDR3 contains 15 residues. V lost 4 bases to trimming and J lost 1 base; unmatched junction nucleotides: 5. CDR3 region: CASSRQGIGNTEAFF. CDR3 sequence (DNA): TGTGCCAGTAGTAGACAGGGGATTGGGAACACTGAAGCTTTCTTT.

The V call is TRBV3-1 (or the pseudogene TRBV3-2), the J call TRBJ1-2; the D gene is possibly TRBD1 (5 bases). The CDR3 runs 14 residues. Trimming removed 2 bases from V and 4 bases from J, with 11 bases in between. Germline CDR1 and CDR2: LGHDT and YNNKEL (reference sequence). The CDR3 sequence is CASSQSTTVYGYTF. CDR3 sequence (DNA): TGTGCCAGCAGCCAAAGCACGACAGTCTATGGCTACACCTTC.

The sample holds a few counts of this clone. The chain combines TRBV10-3 with TRBJ1-5, with TRBD1 matching over 12 bases. The trim removed 7 bases at V and 6 bases at J, leaving 13 bases unmatched. This CDR3 is built from 17 residues. Germline V gene data show CDR1 as ENHRY and CDR2 as SYGVKD. The CDR3 spells CAINRRGQGARSQPQHF. The DNA of the CDR3 is TGTGCCATCAATAGAAGGGGACAGGGGGCGAGAAGTCAGCCCCAGCATTTT.

This clone was picked up one time. V gene TRBV6-5 combines with J gene TRBJ1-2; D might be TRBD1 (5 bases). Germline V gene lookup returns CDR1 MNHEY and CDR2 SVGAGI. This CDR3 contains 14 residues. V was clipped by 0 bases and J by 8 bases, with 13 bases between them. The CDR3 coding sequence is TGTGCCAGCAGTTACTCTGGCCAGGGACGAGGCTACACCTTC. As protein: CASSYSGQGRGYTF.

The chain couples TRBV6-5 to TRBJ2-3, with 14 bases aligning to TRBD2. CDR1 and CDR2 (germline): MNHEY, SVGAGI. The J segment lost 5 bases and the V segment lost 6 bases, leaving 4 bases of the junction unmatched. This CDR3 has 15 amino acids. CDR3 nucleotide sequence: TGTGCCAGCAGAACCGGGACTAGCGGGGGAGATACGCAGTATTTT. Its protein product is CASRTGTSGGDTQYF.